A single sample is the source of the 3 T cell receptor beta chains below, sequenced in a study of T-cell reconstitution after alpha-beta-depleted transplantation in children. Preparation of the TCRbeta library was carried out with unique molecular identifiers. TCRdb re-analysed the PCR reads in MiXCR, keeping a single row per CDR3 protein. The sample lists about 870,000 distinct CDR3 sequences; roughly 15% were seen once. The input for sequencing was PBMCs, mostly from graft donor cells, taken 360 days after TCRalphabeta/CD19-depleted stem cell transplant. These receptors all stem from a male patient aged 5 to 17 who had a stem cell transplant for acute lymphoblastic leukemia, so the T cells may come from the graft donor.

This rearrangement joins TRBV13 to TRBJ2-7, with D perhaps matching TRBD2 (5 bases). The CDR3 runs to 14 residues. V lost 5 bases and J 2 bases, leaving 13 bases between the germline ends. Germline V gene lookup returns CDR1 PRHDT and CDR2 FYEKMQ (reference sequence). Here the CDR3 DNA reads TGTGCCAGCAGCCCCGGGATTCACCCCTACGAGCAGTACTTC. It specifies CASSPGIHPYEQYF.

This clonotype has more than one count but fewer than ten. The rearrangement uses TRBV7-9 and TRBJ2-1; 11 nucleotides match TRBD2. Trimming removed 7 bases from V and 2 bases from J; junction bases left unmatched: 1. The V gene's germline CDR1 is SEHNR and CDR2 FQNEAQ (reference sequence). The CDR3 has 14 amino acids. CDR3 nucleotides: TGTGCCAGCACGACTAGCGGGACCTACAATGAGCAGTTCTTC. This codes for CASTTSGTYNEQFF. Supplemented by reference TRBV7-9 and TRBJ2-1, the full variable domain reads DTGVSQNPRHKITKRGQNVTFRCDPISEHNRLYWYRQTLGQGPEFLTYFQNEAQLEKSRLLSDRFSAERPKGSFSTLEIQRTEQGDSAMYLCASTTSGTYNEQFFGPGTRLTVL.

The chain couples TRBV9 to TRBJ2-2; no clear D gene. The germline V and J ends were trimmed by 0 bases and 5 bases, with 14 bases remaining between them. This CDR3 has 16 amino acids. In germline, CDR1 is SGDLS, CDR2 YYNGEE. In nucleotides, the CDR3 is TGTGCCAGCAGCGTAGATGGGCGACCGATGACCGGGGAGCTGTTTTTT. Translated: CASSVDGRPMTGELFF.